This T cell receptor (beta chain) was sequenced for a study of blood T cells in healthy people across ages. General study results and limits: Unknown CMV status may confound age-related changes in expanded clones.

Through a sample-barcoded 5' primer and a J-beta primer mix, a second PCR was run for about 6 to 11 cycles. TCRdb itself ran the 5' RACE reads through MiXCR, one entry per CDR3 protein. This sample has some 1,500,000 distinct CDR3 sequences, with less than 45% found just once. This clonotype turned up a few times. Its antigen is currently unknown. The CDR3 is 13 residues long. V lost 6 bases and J lost 7, with 16 bases in between. Samples each yielded at least 5.5 micrograms of total RNA. This receptor was taken from a woman younger than 35 in good health. This rearrangement joins TRBV12-3 or TRBV12-4 to TRBJ2-7; unclear D gene. The sample consisted of blood. CDR3 DNA: TGTGCCAGCAGAGAATTTCGACTCGGGGAGCAGTACTTC. It encodes CASREFRLGEQYF.